This T cell receptor beta chain appears in the sequencing data of a study of cytomegalovirus exposure and HLA in healthy donors. The wider study: Clustering assigned over 70% of the approximately 400 genotyped donors to the Caucasian-associated ancestry cluster.

Healthy donors of bone marrow made up the group. The PCR had 60 Vbeta and 13 Jbeta primers. In the authors' workflow: Roughly 11 million shared chains were among the roughly 80 million unique TCR beta chains that a later analysis counted. The assay was immunoSEQ multiplex PCR, and TCRdb's table has in-frame clones only and misses some. V, J and clone size are taken as reported in that table, and D and trimming were inferred from the DNA itself. This sample yields over 100,000 clones, of which about a tenth are seen a single time; about 5% belongs to the top ten. Germline V gene sequence: CDR1 MNHNS, CDR2 SASEGT. The CDR3 contains 14 residues. J gave up 4 bases and V 1 base, and 0 bases lay outside the gene matches.

The chain combines TRBV6-1 with TRBJ1-4; 7 nucleotides match TRBD1. The clonotype originates from a man aged 35-49 years in good health and CMV-seropositive. Specimen: PBMCs. The CDR3 DNA is TGTGCCAGCAGTGAAGGACAGGGTAATGAAAAACTGTTTTTT. It is translated as CASSEGQGNEKLFF.